This T cell receptor beta chain was obtained from a study of OX40 agonist ivuxolimab in advanced cancers. Study-level results: Low normalized T-cell clonal expansion was additionally recorded for some nonresponders. In the expanded peripheral T cells, antigen specificity was never determined.

This table comes from immunoSEQ multiplex PCR, and its TCRdb copy is limited to in-frame clones, with some not included. The sample shows 25,000 to 35,000 clones, approximately 84% of them seen only once. As for this clone: No antigen is known for it.

CDR3 length: 13 amino acids. V lost 7 bases, J lost 4 bases, and 13 bases lay in between. Germline CDR1 is MNHNS and CDR2 is SASEGT. The sequences come from CD4+ or CD8+ T cells sorted from blood, collected in a trial of the OX40 agonist ivuxolimab. The V gene is TRBV6-1, the J gene TRBJ2-5; a weak D match, TRBD2 (6 bases). This TCR was sampled from an adult with an advanced solid tumor such as melanoma, head and neck, liver or kidney cancer. The CDR3 DNA sequence: TGTGCCAGCATCGACGTCGGGGGAGAGACCCAGTACTTC. It specifies CASIDVGGETQYF.